In this sample, the clone carrying this T cell receptor (beta chain) turned up many times. Its antigen is undetermined. The source material, RNA transcripts, was used to amplify TCR beta CDR3 regions. First-round RT-PCR with HTBI primers amplified the TCR CDR3 region. TCRdb redid the calling of the multiplex PCR reads with MiXCR, one entry per CDR3 protein. Of more than 100,000 distinct CDR3 sequences listed, less than 55% are singletons. This entry belongs to a study of T cells in Graves' hyperthyroidism and ophthalmopathy. Study-level points and caveats: Among clonotypes expanded in thyroid above 0.001, most were also found in blood.

Newly diagnosed hyperthyroidism, duration under 2 months, in patients aged 18 to 65. Uncontrolled infection, other autoimmune disease, pregnancy or lactation barred patients from enrollment. This receptor was taken from a man aged 40-49 years with Graves' hyperthyroidism. The sequencing input was blood.

The DNA of the CDR3 is TGTGCCAGCAGCCCAAGACTAGCGGGAGTGGTCCCAGATACGCAGTATTTT. Amino acid sequence: CASSPRLAGVVPDTQYF. V and J are TRBV9 and TRBJ2-3, with 12 bases lining up with TRBD2. Trimming at V came to 4 bases and at J to 4 bases, leaving 10 bases not matched to a gene. The V gene's germline CDR1 is SGDLS and CDR2 YYNGEE. The CDR3 sequence is 17 residues long.